The T cell receptor (beta chain) described here comes from a study of identical twins. Only healthy Caucasians were enrolled as donors. With template switching, a universal primer site was added, and the cDNA carried unique molecular identifiers. TCRdb recomputed calls from the 5' RACE reads with MiXCR, one row per CDR3 protein. The repertoire has about 1.7 million distinct CDR3 sequences, around 33% of them found once; the top ten carry approximately 0.29%. V shed 0 bases and J shed 7 bases, with 13 bases lying between them. Germline values: CDR1 DFQATT, CDR2 SNEGSKA (reference sequence). CDR3 length: 14 residues.

J is TRBJ1-5 and V is TRBV20-1; the D gene is possibly TRBD1 (5 bases). This receptor was identified in a newborn girl in good health. The sample comprised cord blood. The CDR3 DNA sequence: TGCAGTGCTAGAGATGCCCTCGGGGACCAGCCCCAGCATTTT. It encodes CSARDALGDQPQHF.